The 12 T cell receptor beta chains reported below all come from one sample, sequenced in a study of blood T cell repertoires in COVID-19. The data were produced by immunoSEQ multiplex PCR, yet TCRdb's version contains in-frame clones alone and is incomplete. Seen here are approximately 300,000 clones, roughly nine tenths observed once, and the top ten hold under 6.5%. The sample consisted of peripheral blood. The receptor set was obtained from a man younger than 30 who had recovered from COVID-19.

This clone was seen only once. The gene calls are TRBV9 and TRBJ2-1, with 8 bases lining up with TRBD2. Germline loops: CDR1 SGDLS, CDR2 YYNGEE. CDR3 size: 15 residues. Germline trimming cut 1 base from V and 6 bases from J; bases unmatched to any gene: 6. The CDR3: CASSVTGRVGNEQFF. The CDR3 region has the DNA TGTGCCAGCAGCGTAACCGGGAGGGTGGGCAATGAGCAGTTCTTC.

This rearrangement joins TRBV27 to TRBJ2-1; tentative D call: TRBD1 (6 bases). This CDR3 has 15 amino acids. The V and J ends lost 5 bases and 2 bases respectively, with 13 bases between them. From germline, CDR1 is MNHEY and CDR2 SMNVEV (reference sequence). The CDR3 protein is CASSPGTTAYNEQFF. The CDR3 DNA is TGTGCCAGCAGTCCCGGGACAACTGCCTACAATGAGCAGTTCTTC.

The chain joins TRBV5-1 to TRBJ1-4; D possibly corresponds to TRBD1 (6 bases). This CDR3 is 19 amino acids long. Germline V lookup: CDR1 SGHRS, CDR2 YFSETQ. Trimming removed 3 bases from V and 2 bases from J, with 23 bases in between. CDR3 sequence: CASSSGVEAAEDTNEKLFF. The CDR3 bases are TGCGCCAGCAGCTCAGGGGTTGAGGCGGCGGAGGATACTAATGAAAAACTGTTTTTT. Complete variable domain (other parts from reference TRBV5-1 and TRBJ1-4): KAGVTQTPRYLIKTRGQQVTLSCSPISGHRSVSWYQQTPGQGLQFLFEYFSETQRNKGNFPGRFSGRQFSNSRSEMNVSTLELGDSALYLCASSSGVEAAEDTNEKLFFGSGTQLSVL.

The chain employs TRBV7-2 and TRBJ2-3; TRBD1 agrees at 10 bases. V shed 4 bases and J 6 bases; nucleotides not matched to a gene: 7. The CDR3 covers 15 residues. Germline V gene sequence: CDR1 SGHTA, CDR2 FQGNSA. The CDR3 sequence: CASSSQTGGLDTQYF. CDR3 nucleotides: TGTGCCAGCAGCTCCCAGACAGGGGGCCTTGATACGCAGTATTTT.

V usage is TRBV28 and J usage is TRBJ1-2; 10 nucleotides line up with TRBD1. This CDR3 contains 15 residues. Germline V gene lookup returns CDR1 MDHEN and CDR2 SYDVKM. V trimming: 4 bases; J trimming: 5 bases; junction bases outside the gene matches: 7. CDR3 in amino acids: CASSSGTGDRYGYTF. DNA for the CDR3: TGTGCCAGCAGTTCCGGGACAGGGGACCGGTATGGCTACACCTTC.

The chain recombines TRBV2 with TRBJ2-4; D may be TRBD2 (6 bases). The CDR3 extends over 17 amino acids. V lost 3 bases to trimming and J lost 4 bases, with 19 bases between them. Germline values: CDR1 SNHLY, CDR2 FYNNEI. DNA for the CDR3: TGTGCCAGCAGTGAGGGTCCGGTCCTGGGGGGTAAAAACATTCAGTACTTC. Its protein is CASSEGPVLGGKNIQYF.

The chain uses TRBV15 and TRBJ2-2; 9 nucleotides align to TRBD1. The CDR3 length is 17 residues. Trimming took 0 bases from V and 5 from J; bases not matched to a gene: 7. Germline values: CDR1 LNHNV, CDR2 YYDKDF (reference sequence). This CDR3 reads CATSRESPGQGTGELFF. In nucleotides, the CDR3 is TGTGCCACCAGCAGAGAGTCGCCGGGACAGGGAACCGGGGAGCTGTTTTTT.

This clone has just a few counts. This rearrangement joins TRBV29-1 to TRBJ1-2; unclear D gene. Deletions cut 4 bases from V and 3 bases from J, with 9 bases between. The CDR3 extends over 12 amino acids. The germline gives CDR1 SQVTM, CDR2 ANQGSEA. The CDR3 DNA reads TGCAGCGTTGTTCGGGGAGACTATGGCTACACCTTC. Amino acid sequence: CSVVRGDYGYTF.

This chain connects TRBV15 to TRBJ1-3, with 8 bases identical to TRBD1. Germline V gene lookup returns CDR1 LNHNV and CDR2 YYDKDF (reference sequence). V gave up 0 bases and J gave up 3 bases; unmatched junction bases: 4. The length of the CDR3 is 16 residues. The CDR3 DNA follows: TGTGCCACCAGCAGAGATCGGGACAGGTTTGGAAACACCATATATTTT. Translation gives CATSRDRDRFGNTIYF.

This clone has just a few counts. J is TRBJ1-1 and V is TRBV19, with 9 bases fitting TRBD1. CDR1 and CDR2 (germline): LNHDA, SQIVND (reference sequence). The CDR3 consists of 14 residues. V was clipped by 7 bases and J by 3 bases; unmatched bases: 6. CDR3 nucleotides: TGTGCCAGTACGGGGACAGGGTTTGACACTGAAGCTTTCTTT. It specifies CASTGTGFDTEAFF.

V gene TRBV7-2 combines with J gene TRBJ1-3, with D perhaps TRBD1 (6 bases). Germline CDR1 is SGHTA and CDR2 is FQGNSA. This CDR3 spans 14 amino acids. V lost 4 bases to trimming and J lost 3 bases, with 10 bases between them. The CDR3 protein is CASSSQGIGNTIYF. DNA of the CDR3: TGTGCCAGCAGCTCCCAGGGGATTGGAAACACCATATATTTT.

This chain connects TRBV2 to TRBJ1-2; weak D call: TRBD1 (5 bases). CDR1 is SNHLY, CDR2 FYNNEI, per germline. V lost 6 bases and J lost 4, with 6 bases in between. CDR3 length: 11 amino acids. CDR3 protein: CASRDSYGYTF. CDR3 coding DNA: TGTGCCAGCAGAGACAGCTATGGCTACACCTTC.